The 19 T cell receptor beta chains below come from one sample, sequenced in a study of T-cell memory formation after mild COVID-19. TCRdb analysed the 5' RACE reads with MiXCR anew, one entry per CDR3 protein. The sample lists under 400,000 distinct CDR3 sequences, around 20% occurring once. The sample comprised PBMCs or a T cell subset sorted from them (not recorded which). The source is an adult woman who had mild COVID-19 (a few samples of this study predate the infection). Cell type and time point are not known.

In this sample, this clonotype turned up a few times. The rearrangement uses TRBV4-1 and TRBJ1-2; tentatively, D is TRBD1 (5 bases). Germline loops: CDR1 MGHRA, CDR2 YSYEKL. The ends were cut back, 5 bases at V and 4 bases at J, with 14 bases in the middle. The length of the CDR3 is 14 residues. CDR3 sequence: CASSYDRERYGYTF. The CDR3 DNA is TGCGCCAGCAGCTACGACAGAGAACGCTATGGCTACACCTTC.

In this sample, this clonotype turned up a few times. J is TRBJ2-7 and V is TRBV10-3; 12 bases map to TRBD1. J was trimmed by 4 bases and V by 10 bases; bases with no gene match: 5. Germline CDR1 reads ENHRY; CDR2 reads SYGVKD. The CDR3 loop spans 13 amino acids. The CDR3 loop reads CATGTGGEYEQYF. The CDR3, as DNA: TGTGCCACGGGGACAGGGGGCGAATACGAGCAGTACTTC.

This clonotype was seen a few times. This sequence joins TRBV20-1 and TRBJ2-2; tentatively, D is TRBD2 (6 bases). The germline V gene has CDR1 DFQATT and CDR2 SNEGSKA (reference sequence). The CDR3 has 14 residues. Trimming took off 6 bases at V and 0 bases at J, with 11 bases between the two ends. This CDR3 is CSAKLASNTGELFF. The DNA for the CDR3 is TGCAGTGCAAAACTAGCCTCGAACACCGGGGAGCTGTTTTTT.

This chain joins TRBV4-1 and TRBJ2-7, with 8 bases identical to TRBD2. CDR1 and CDR2 from the germline V gene are MGHRA and YSYEKL. The CDR3 contains 16 residues. V lost 0 bases and J lost 4; bases outside the gene matches: 8. In DNA, the CDR3 is TGCGCCAGCAGCCAAGAGGCGGGGGGTGTGGGATACGAGCAGTACTTC. The encoded protein is CASSQEAGGVGYEQYF.

The chain uses TRBV7-2 and TRBJ2-3; 9 nucleotides align to TRBD2. This CDR3 is 15 amino acids long. The J segment lost 7 bases and the V segment lost 1 base, leaving 6 bases of the junction unmatched. CDR1 and CDR2 (germline): SGHTA, FQGNSA. The CDR3 DNA follows: TGTGCCAGCAGCTTAGTTGGCGGGGGGGGAAATACGCAGTATTTT. Protein sequence: CASSLVGGGGNTQYF.

In its sample, this clonotype was seen a few times. This rearrangement joins TRBV7-8 to TRBJ1-1, with 7 bases that match TRBD1. J lost 2 bases, V lost 6 bases, and 6 bases had no gene match. Germline lookup yields CDR1 SGHVS and CDR2 FQNEAQ. CDR3 size: 14 residues. Here the CDR3 reads CASSARGGNTEAFF. CDR3 bases: TGTGCCAGCAGTGCGCGAGGGGGCAACACTGAAGCTTTCTTT. The full variable domain, completed using reference TRBV7-8 and TRBJ1-1, is GAGVSQSPRYKVAKRGQDVALRCDPISGHVSLFWYQQALGQGPEFLTYFQNEAQLDKSGLPSDRFFAERPEGSVSTLKIQRTQQEDSAVYLCASSARGGNTEAFFGQGTRLTVV.

J is TRBJ2-7 and V is TRBV23-1; the match to TRBD2 covers 13 bases. TRBV23-1 is given ORF status, its function remaining uncertain. V lost 4 bases to trimming and J lost 4 bases; unmatched junction nucleotides: 13. The CDR3 is 18 residues long. In nucleotides, the CDR3 is TGCGCCAGCAGTCTACGGACTAGCGGGGGCCAACGGGTTTACGAGCAGTACTTC. Translating gives CASSLRTSGGQRVYEQYF.

V usage is TRBV5-4 and J usage is TRBJ2-7; 7 bases match TRBD1. The germline CDR1 and CDR2 sequences are SGHNT and YYREEE (reference sequence). V was clipped by 0 bases and J by 6 bases; unmatched bases: 9. The CDR3 totals 15 residues. CDR3 nucleotides: TGTGCCAGCAGCTTGGACAACAGGGGAAGCTCCGAGCAGTACTTC. Its translation: CASSLDNRGSSEQYF.

The V and J genes are TRBV2 and TRBJ2-1; D gene uncertain. The CDR3 extends over 16 amino acids. The germline CDR1 and CDR2 sequences are SNHLY and FYNNEI. Trimming cost V 7 bases and J 0 bases, with 16 bases left between them. The chain's CDR3 is CASIETPQLSYNEQFF. Here the CDR3 DNA reads TGTGCCAGCATTGAGACACCGCAGCTCTCCTACAATGAGCAGTTCTTC.

Comment on this clonotype: A read error is possible here, since a much larger clone lies one base away. The V gene is TRBV7-2, the J gene TRBJ2-3; 10 nucleotides align to TRBD1. CDR3 length: 14 amino acids. J lost 3 bases, V lost 8 bases, and 5 bases had no gene match. CDR1 is SGHTA, CDR2 FQGNSA, per germline. The CDR3 DNA is TGTGCCAGCGGCCGGGACAGGGGTACAGATACGCAGTATTTT. It translates to CASGRDRGTDTQYF. Full variable domain (missing parts from reference TRBV7-2 and TRBJ2-3): GAGVSQSPSNKVTEKGKDVELRCDPISGHTALYWYRQSLGQGLEFLIYFQGNSAPDKSGLPSDRFSAERTGGSVSTLTIQRTQQEDSAVYLCASGRDRGTDTQYFGPGTRLTVL.

The gene calls are TRBV6-5 and TRBJ2-7; possible D gene TRBD2, 6 bases. The CDR3 sequence is 15 residues long. Per germline, CDR1 MNHEY and CDR2 SVGAGI. The ends were cut back, 7 bases at V and 2 bases at J, with 18 bases in the middle. In nucleotides, the CDR3 is TGTGCCAGCACACGCCCCGGGACTTTCCCCTACGAGCAGTACTTC. This codes for CASTRPGTFPYEQYF.

This clonotype came up a few times. V gene TRBV7-8 combines with J gene TRBJ2-5; 9 bases are a match to TRBD2. Germline lookup yields CDR1 SGHVS and CDR2 FQNEAQ. CDR3 length equals 16 residues. V trimming: 2 bases; J trimming: 1 base; junction bases outside the gene matches: 5. DNA for the CDR3: TGTGCCAGCAGCTTATCGTCTAGCGGGATCCAAGAGACCCAGTACTTC. Amino acid sequence: CASSLSSSGIQETQYF.

This clonotype was detected a few times. V is TRBV5-1 and J is TRBJ2-1; a weak D match, TRBD1 (5 bases). The germline V gene encodes CDR1 SGHRS and CDR2 YFSETQ. The ends were cut back, 4 bases at V and 0 bases at J, with 17 bases in the middle. This CDR3 region has 17 residues. CDR3 region: CASSGPYRLSSYNEQFF. The DNA of the CDR3 is TGCGCCAGCAGCGGACCCTACAGGTTAAGCTCCTACAATGAGCAGTTCTTC.

The J gene is TRBJ2-7, the V gene TRBV5-1; D is perhaps TRBD1 (6 bases). The CDR3 spans 14 residues. Per the germline V gene, CDR1 is SGHRS and CDR2 is YFSETQ. V lost 0 bases and J 3 bases, leaving 10 bases between the germline ends. CDR3 nucleotides: TGCGCCAGCAGCTTGGCCGCACAGGGCTACGAGCAGTACTTC. This translates into CASSLAAQGYEQYF.

In this sample, this clonotype turned up a few times. This chain joins TRBV4-1 and TRBJ2-2, with 8 nucleotides matching TRBD2. Per the germline V gene, CDR1 is MGHRA and CDR2 is YSYEKL. V gave up 3 bases and J gave up 5 bases; unmatched junction bases: 11. The CDR3 length is 17 residues. The CDR3 bases are TGCGCCAGCAGCCAGGGCACTAGCGGACGGCCGACCGGGGAGCTGTTTTTT. Protein: CASSQGTSGRPTGELFF.

The chain couples TRBV5-5 to TRBJ2-6; D is tentatively TRBD1 or TRBD2 (5 bases each). This CDR3 region has 15 residues. Trimming pared 4 bases from V and 0 bases from J, leaving 8 bases between. Per germline, CDR1 SGHKS and CDR2 YYEKEE (reference sequence). Written as DNA, the CDR3 is TGTGCCAGCAGCCCCGGGGCCTCTGGGGCCAACGTCCTGACTTTC. Translated: CASSPGASGANVLTF.

This clonotype was counted many times. The rearrangement uses TRBV12-3 or TRBV12-4 and TRBJ2-6, with 8 bases fitting TRBD1. The V and J ends lost 6 bases and 4 bases, in that order; junction bases with no gene match: 5. The CDR3 loop spans 15 amino acids. The CDR3 DNA follows: TGTGCCAGCAGGGCGACAGGGGCCGGGGCCAACGTCCTGACTTTC. Its protein product is CASRATGAGANVLTF.

This chain links TRBV7-9 with TRBJ2-7; no reliable D call. V gave up 5 bases and J gave up 0 bases, with 11 bases separating them. The CDR3 consists of 14 residues. The V gene's germline CDR1 is SEHNR and CDR2 FQNEAQ (reference sequence). Here the CDR3 reads CASSPTVSSYEQYF. In DNA, the CDR3 is TGTGCCAGCAGCCCGACGGTTAGCTCCTACGAGCAGTACTTC.

Only a few counts were recorded for this clonotype. The chain links TRBV5-1 to TRBJ2-1; 10 nucleotides agree with TRBD2. Trimming cost V 3 bases and J 2 bases; bases outside gene matches: 5. Germline V gene lookup returns CDR1 SGHRS and CDR2 YFSETQ. The CDR3 loop spans 16 amino acids. The CDR3 protein is CASSSLSGRPYNEQFF. CDR3 nucleotides: TGCGCCAGCAGCTCTCTTAGCGGGAGGCCCTACAATGAGCAGTTCTTC.